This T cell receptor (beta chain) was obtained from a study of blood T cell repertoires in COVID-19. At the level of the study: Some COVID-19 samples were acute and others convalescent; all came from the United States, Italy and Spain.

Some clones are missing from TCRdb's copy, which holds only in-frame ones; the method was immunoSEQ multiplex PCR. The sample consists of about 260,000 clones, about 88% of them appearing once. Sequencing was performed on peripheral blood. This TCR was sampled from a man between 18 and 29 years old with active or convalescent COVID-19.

The CDR3 nucleotides are TGTGCCAGCAGCCACGAGCGGGGAACCTCCCTCCACTTT. This encodes CASSHERGTSLHF. This chain uses TRBV5-8 with TRBJ1-6; D gene uncertain. CDR1 and CDR2 from the germline V gene are SGHTS and YDEGEE. V dropped 4 bases and J dropped 14 bases, with 16 bases sitting between them. The CDR3 is 13 amino acids.